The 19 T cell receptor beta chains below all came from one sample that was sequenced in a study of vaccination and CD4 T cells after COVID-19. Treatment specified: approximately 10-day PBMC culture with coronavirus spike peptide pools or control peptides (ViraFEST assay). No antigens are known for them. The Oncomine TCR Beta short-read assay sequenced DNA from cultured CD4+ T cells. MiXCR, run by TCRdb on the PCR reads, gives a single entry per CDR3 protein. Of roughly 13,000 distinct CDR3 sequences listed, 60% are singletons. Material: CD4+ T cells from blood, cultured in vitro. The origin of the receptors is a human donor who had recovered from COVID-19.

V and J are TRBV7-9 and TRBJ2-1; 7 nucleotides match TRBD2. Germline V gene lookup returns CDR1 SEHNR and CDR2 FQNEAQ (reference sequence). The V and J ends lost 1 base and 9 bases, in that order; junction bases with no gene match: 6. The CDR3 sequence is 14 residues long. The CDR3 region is CASSLDGGSPEQFF. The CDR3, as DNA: TGTGCCAGCAGCTTAGATGGCGGGAGTCCTGAGCAGTTCTTC.

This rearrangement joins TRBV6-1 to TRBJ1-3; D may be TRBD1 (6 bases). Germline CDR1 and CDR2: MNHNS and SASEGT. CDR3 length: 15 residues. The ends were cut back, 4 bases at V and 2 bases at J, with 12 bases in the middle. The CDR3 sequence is CASSVRDIPGNTIYF. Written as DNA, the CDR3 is TGTGCCAGCAGTGTGAGGGACATACCTGGAAACACCATATATTTT.

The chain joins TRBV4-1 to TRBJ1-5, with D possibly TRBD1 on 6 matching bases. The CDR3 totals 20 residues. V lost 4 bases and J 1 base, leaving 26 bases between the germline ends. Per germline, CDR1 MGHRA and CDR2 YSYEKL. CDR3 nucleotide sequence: TGCGCCAGCAGCCTACACCTTTTTGGGGGGCCTACAGAGAGCAATCAGCCCCAGCATTTT. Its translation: CASSLHLFGGPTESNQPQHF.

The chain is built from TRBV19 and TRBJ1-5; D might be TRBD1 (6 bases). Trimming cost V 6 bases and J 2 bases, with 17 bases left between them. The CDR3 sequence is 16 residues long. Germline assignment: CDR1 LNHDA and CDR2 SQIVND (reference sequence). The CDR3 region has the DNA TGTGCCAGTAGCCCTGGGACATCGGCGGGCAATCAGCCCCAGCATTTT. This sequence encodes CASSPGTSAGNQPQHF.

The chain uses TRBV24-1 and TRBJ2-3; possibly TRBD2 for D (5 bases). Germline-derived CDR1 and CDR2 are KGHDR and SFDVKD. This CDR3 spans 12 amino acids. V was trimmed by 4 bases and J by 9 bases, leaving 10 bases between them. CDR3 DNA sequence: TGTGCCACCAGTGACCCGGGGTTAACGCAGTATTTT. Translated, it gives CATSDPGLTQYF.

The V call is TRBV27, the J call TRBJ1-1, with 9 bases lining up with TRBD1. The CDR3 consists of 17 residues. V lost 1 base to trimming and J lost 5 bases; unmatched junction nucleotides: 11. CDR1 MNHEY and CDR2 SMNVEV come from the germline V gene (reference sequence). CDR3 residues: CASSLWGSTGGITEAFF. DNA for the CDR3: TGTGCCAGCAGTTTATGGGGCAGCACAGGGGGCATTACTGAAGCTTTCTTT.

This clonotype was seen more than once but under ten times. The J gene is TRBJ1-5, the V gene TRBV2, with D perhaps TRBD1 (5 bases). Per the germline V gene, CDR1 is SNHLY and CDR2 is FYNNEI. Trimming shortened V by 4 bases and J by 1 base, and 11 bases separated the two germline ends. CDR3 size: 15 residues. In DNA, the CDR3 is TGTGCCAGCAGTGGGACATGGGGGAGCAATCAGCCCCAGCATTTT. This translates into CASSGTWGSNQPQHF.

The CDR3, as DNA: TGCGCCAGCAGCCAAGATCGACAGCCCTATGGCTACACCTTC. This codes for CASSQDRQPYGYTF. The rearrangement links TRBV4-1 to TRBJ1-2; D perhaps matches TRBD1 (5 bases). V gave up 0 bases and J gave up 4 bases, with 9 bases separating them. Germline values: CDR1 MGHRA, CDR2 YSYEKL. This CDR3 spans 14 amino acids.

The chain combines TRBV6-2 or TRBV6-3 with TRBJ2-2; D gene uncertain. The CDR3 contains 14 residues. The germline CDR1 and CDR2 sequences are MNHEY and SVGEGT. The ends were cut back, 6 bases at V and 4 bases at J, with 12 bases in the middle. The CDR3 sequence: CASREDALTGELFF. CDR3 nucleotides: TGTGCCAGCAGAGAGGACGCTCTCACCGGGGAGCTGTTTTTT.

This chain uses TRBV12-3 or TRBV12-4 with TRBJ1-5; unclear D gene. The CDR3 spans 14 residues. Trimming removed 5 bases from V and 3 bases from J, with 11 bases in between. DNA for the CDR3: TGTGCCAGCAGTACCAACAGTAACAATCAGCCCCAGCATTTT. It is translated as CASSTNSNNQPQHF.

The CDR3 sequence: CASSSRGTGEYF. The DNA for the CDR3 is TGTGCCAGCAGCTCCCGGGGGACAGGAGAGTACTTC. This chain joins TRBV7-2 and TRBJ2-5; 8 bases fit TRBD1. There are 12 residues in the CDR3. The germline V gene encodes CDR1 SGHTA and CDR2 FQGNSA. With 4 bases clipped from V and 12 bases from J, the junction kept 7 bases outside the gene matches.

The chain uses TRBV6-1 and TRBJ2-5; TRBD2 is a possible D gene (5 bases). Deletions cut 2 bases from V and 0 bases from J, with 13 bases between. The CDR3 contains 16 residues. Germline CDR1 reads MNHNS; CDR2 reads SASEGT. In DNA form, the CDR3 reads TGTGCCAGCAGTGAAACCCGGGGTTGGTACCAAGAGACCCAGTACTTC. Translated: CASSETRGWYQETQYF.

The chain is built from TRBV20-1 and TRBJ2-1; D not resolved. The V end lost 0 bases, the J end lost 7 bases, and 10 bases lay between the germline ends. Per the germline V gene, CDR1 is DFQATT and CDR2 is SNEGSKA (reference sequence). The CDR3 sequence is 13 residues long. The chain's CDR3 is CSARDPTPNEQFF. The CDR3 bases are TGCAGTGCTAGAGATCCCACCCCTAATGAGCAGTTCTTC.

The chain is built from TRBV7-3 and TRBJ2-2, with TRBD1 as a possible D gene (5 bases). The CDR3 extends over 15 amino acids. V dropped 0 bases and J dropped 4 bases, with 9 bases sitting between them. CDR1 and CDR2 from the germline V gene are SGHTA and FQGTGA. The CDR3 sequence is CASSLTSQGTGELFF. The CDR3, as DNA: TGTGCCAGCAGCTTAACGTCGCAGGGCACCGGGGAGCTGTTTTTT. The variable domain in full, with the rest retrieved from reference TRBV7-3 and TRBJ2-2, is GAGVSQTPSNKVTEKGKYVELRCDPISGHTALYWYRQSLGQGPEFLIYFQGTGAADDSGLPNDRFFAVRPEGSVSTLKIQRTERGDSAVYLCASSLTSQGTGELFFGEGSRLTVL.

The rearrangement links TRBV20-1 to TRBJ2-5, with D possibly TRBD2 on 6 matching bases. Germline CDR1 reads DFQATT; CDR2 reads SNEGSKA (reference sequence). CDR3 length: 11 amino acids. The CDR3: CSTGVRETQYF. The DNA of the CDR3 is TGCAGCACGGGAGTTCGGGAGACCCAGTACTTC.

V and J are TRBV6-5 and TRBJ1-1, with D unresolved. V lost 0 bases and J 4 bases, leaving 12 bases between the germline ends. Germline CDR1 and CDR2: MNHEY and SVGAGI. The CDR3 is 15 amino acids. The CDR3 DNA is TGTGCCAGCAGTTACTCTCGGAGGGCGGGCACTGAAGCTTTCTTT. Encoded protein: CASSYSRRAGTEAFF.

CDR3 nucleotides: TGTGCCAGCACCTGGACAGGGCGGTCGGCGGCTTTCTTT. Translation: CASTWTGRSAAFF. The chain carries TRBV12-1 and TRBJ1-1; the DNA was not used to check the table's D call, TRBD1. TRBV12-1 is described as a pseudogene. CDR3 size: 13 residues.

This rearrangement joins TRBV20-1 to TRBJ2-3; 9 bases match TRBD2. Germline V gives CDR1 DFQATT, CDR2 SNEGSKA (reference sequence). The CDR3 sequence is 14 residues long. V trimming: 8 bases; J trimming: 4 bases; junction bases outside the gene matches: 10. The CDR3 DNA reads TGCAGTCCTGATAGCGGGAGTTCTCCAGATACGCAGTATTTT. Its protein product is CSPDSGSSPDTQYF.

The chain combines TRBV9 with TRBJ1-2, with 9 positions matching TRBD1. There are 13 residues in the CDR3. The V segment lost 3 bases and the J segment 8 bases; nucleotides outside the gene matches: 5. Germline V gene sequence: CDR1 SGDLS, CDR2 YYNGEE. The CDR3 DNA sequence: TGTGCCAGCAGCGCCTACAGGGGGCGAGGCTACACCTTC. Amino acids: CASSAYRGRGYTF.